A selection of T cell receptor beta chains follows, all from one sample in a study of CD8 T cells in Susac syndrome. From the immunoSEQ multiplex PCR reads, TCRdb called clonotypes with MiXCR, one entry per CDR3 protein. Found here are around 230,000 distinct CDR3 sequences, around 96% of them singletons; the top ten hold less than 0.11%. The sequenced sample consisted of CD4+ T cells from PBMCs. The receptors were gathered from a human donor with Susac syndrome. The CDR3 runs from the conserved cysteine through the conserved F or W. The D gene is left open where the match is weak. Where a row states a size, it is once, few, many or the class of an expanded clone; other rows omit it.

V gene	J gene	clone size	D gene	CDR3 DNA	CDR3 protein
TRBV27	TRBJ2-7	-	TRBD2	TGTGCCAGCAGCACTTACGGGGGAGGGCCGTTTTACGAGCAGTACTTC	CASSTYGGGPFYEQYF
TRBV18	TRBJ2-3	-	-	TGTGCCAGCTCACCACCAATCAGCACAGATACGCAGTATTTT	CASSPPISTDTQYF
TRBV14	TRBJ2-5	-	-	TGTGCCAGCAGCCAAGTAAAAGAGACCCAGTACTTC	CASSQVKETQYF
TRBV29-1	TRBJ2-3	-	-	TGCAGCGTGACCGGGATCGCGGATACGCAGTATTTT	CSVTGIADTQYF
TRBV29-1	TRBJ2-4	-	TRBD2	TGCAGCGTTGAGGCGGGAGGTTGGGGGTCGCTTCTGTACTTC	CSVEAGGWGSLLYF
TRBV12-3/TRBV12-4	TRBJ1-4	-	-	TGTGCCAGCAGGCAGAGTTTGGGTAATGAAAAACTGTTTTTT	CASRQSLGNEKLFF
TRBV29-1	TRBJ2-1	-	TRBD2	TGCAGCGCAACATCCCTAGCGGGTCTGGGGGGAGAGCAGTTCTTC	CSATSLAGLGGEQFF
TRBV12-3/TRBV12-4	TRBJ2-1	-	TRBD1	TGTGCCAGCAGTTTACGACAGGGCAGGAATGAGCAGTTCTTC	CASSLRQGRNEQFF
TRBV28	TRBJ1-5	-	TRBD1	TGTGCCAGCACTCCCCGAGGACAGGGGAATCAGCCCCAGCATTTT	CASTPRGQGNQPQHF
TRBV6-5	TRBJ2-5	-	-	TGTGCCAGCAGTTACCCCGGAGGGGGGGAGACCCAGTACTTC	CASSYPGGGETQYF
TRBV5-7	TRBJ2-7	-	-	TGTGCCAGCAGCTTCCAGCCGGACAGCCCTTGGGAGCAGTACTTC	CASSFQPDSPWEQYF
TRBV5-4	TRBJ2-1	-	TRBD2	TGTGCCAGCAGCTTGGGCGGGAGATCGTACAATGAGCAGTTCTTC	CASSLGGRSYNEQFF
TRBV5-6	TRBJ2-3	-	-	TGTGCCAGCAGCTTTACGGGAACAGATACGCAGTATTTT	CASSFTGTDTQYF
TRBV20-1	TRBJ2-3	-	TRBD2	TGCAGTGCTAGCGTCGGGACTAGCGGGAGAGGGGGTGCGGATACGCAGTATTTT	CSASVGTSGRGGADTQYF
TRBV19	TRBJ2-3	once	-	TGTGCCAGTAGTATCCTCGGCCGAGATACGCAGTATTTT	CASSILGRDTQYF
TRBV9	TRBJ2-1	-	TRBD2	TGTGCCAGCAGCCCCCGAGCGGGAGGCTGGCACAATGAGCAGTTCTTC	CASSPRAGGWHNEQFF
TRBV5-6	TRBJ2-4	-	-	TGTGCCAGCAGCCCCGGGACTCCAAACATTCAGTACTTC	CASSPGTPNIQYF
TRBV6-5	TRBJ1-1	-	-	TGTGCCAGCCTTGACACCTCCACTATGAACACTGAAGCTTTCTTT	CASLDTSTMNTEAFF
TRBV28	TRBJ2-1	once	-	TGTGCCAGCACTCCCCTCCGGGTAAGCTCCTACAATGAGCAGTTCTTC	CASTPLRVSSYNEQFF
TRBV7-9	TRBJ1-4	-	-	TGTGCCAGCAGCTTAGATGCCTCAACTAATGAAAAACTGTTTTTT	CASSLDASTNEKLFF
TRBV25-1	TRBJ2-3	once	TRBD1	TGTGCCAGCAGTGAATTTCTTGGGACAGGGGTCACAGATACGCAGTATTTT	CASSEFLGTGVTDTQYF
TRBV29-1	TRBJ1-1	-	-	TGCAGCGTGGACAGTTACATGAACACTGAAGCTTTCTTT	CSVDSYMNTEAFF
TRBV7-6	TRBJ2-5	-	TRBD2	TGTGCCAGCAGCTCAACGGGACTAGCGGGAGTTGAGACCCAGTACTTC	CASSSTGLAGVETQYF
TRBV12-3/TRBV12-4	TRBJ2-2	-	-	TGTGCCAGCAGTTGGCGGCTCCCGAACACCGGGGAGCTGTTTTTT	CASSWRLPNTGELFF
TRBV13	TRBJ2-5	-	TRBD1	TGTGCCAGCAGCCCCGGACAGGGGGCGGGGGAGACCCAGTACTTC	CASSPGQGAGETQYF
TRBV4-1	TRBJ2-2	-	TRBD2	TGCGCCAGCAGCCTAACATCCCCAGGACTAGCGGGAGTTACCGGGGAGCTGTTTTTT	CASSLTSPGLAGVTGELFF
TRBV29-1	TRBJ2-3	-	TRBD2	TGCAGCGTTGCTAGCGGTCTCACAGATACGCAGTATTTT	CSVASGLTDTQYF
TRBV7-9	TRBJ2-1	-	TRBD2	TGTGCCAGCACCGGCGGGGAGGTAGCGGGAGGGAGCTCCTACAATGAGCAGTTCTTC	CASTGGEVAGGSSYNEQFF
TRBV23-1	TRBJ1-1	-	-	TGCGCCAGCACCTCAATCGATCCCCTGAACACTGAAGCTTTCTTT	CASTSIDPLNTEAFF
TRBV2	TRBJ2-1	-	TRBD2	TGTGCCAGACCCTCAGTAGCGGGAATCACGAGCTCCTACAATGAGCAGTTCTTC	CARPSVAGITSSYNEQFF
TRBV9	TRBJ1-1	-	-	TGTGCCAGCAAGGGACGCTTGAACACTGAAGCTTTCTTT	CASKGRLNTEAFF
TRBV7-3	TRBJ2-1	-	-	TGTGCCAGCAGCTTGCTAGGAACGTCCTACAATGAGCAGTTCTTC	CASSLLGTSYNEQFF
TRBV29-1	TRBJ1-5	-	-	TGCAGCGTTGGAATGGGGGCTCAGCCCCAGCATTTT	CSVGMGAQPQHF
TRBV15	TRBJ1-5	-	TRBD1	TGTGCCACCAGTGCACCGGGACAGGGATATGGGAATCAGCCCCAGCATTTT	CATSAPGQGYGNQPQHF
TRBV20-1	TRBJ2-5	-	TRBD2	TGCAGTGCTAGACCAGGACTAGCGGCTCCAGAAGAGACCCAGTACTTC	CSARPGLAAPEETQYF
TRBV5-4	TRBJ2-7	-	-	TGTGCCAGCAGCACCCAGACAGGGAGGGGAACCTACGAGCAGTACTTC	CASSTQTGRGTYEQYF
TRBV24-1	TRBJ2-1	-	-	TGTGCCACCAGTGATCAGAAAACCAACTACAATGAGCAGTTCTTC	CATSDQKTNYNEQFF